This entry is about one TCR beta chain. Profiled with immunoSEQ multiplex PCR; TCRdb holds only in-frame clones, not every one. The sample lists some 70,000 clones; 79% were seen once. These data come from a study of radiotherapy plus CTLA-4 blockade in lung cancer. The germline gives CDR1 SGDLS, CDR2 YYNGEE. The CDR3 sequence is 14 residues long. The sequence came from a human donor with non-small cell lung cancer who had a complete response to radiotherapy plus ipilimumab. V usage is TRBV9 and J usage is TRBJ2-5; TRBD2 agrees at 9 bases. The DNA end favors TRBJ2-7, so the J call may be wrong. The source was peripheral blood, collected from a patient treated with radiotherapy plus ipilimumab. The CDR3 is CASSVSAGGHEQYF. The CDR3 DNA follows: TGTGCCAGCAGCGTTTCAGCGGGGGGCCACGAGCAGTACTTC.